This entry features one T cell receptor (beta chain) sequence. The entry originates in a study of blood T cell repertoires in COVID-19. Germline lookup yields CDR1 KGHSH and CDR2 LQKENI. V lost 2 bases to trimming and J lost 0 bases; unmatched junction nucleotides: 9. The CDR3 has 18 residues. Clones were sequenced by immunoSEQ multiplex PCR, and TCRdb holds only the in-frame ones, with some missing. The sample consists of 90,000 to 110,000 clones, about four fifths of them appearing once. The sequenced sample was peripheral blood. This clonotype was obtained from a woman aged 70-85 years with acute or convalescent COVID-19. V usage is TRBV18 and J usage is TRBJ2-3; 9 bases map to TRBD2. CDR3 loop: CASSPLPGLARSTDTQYF. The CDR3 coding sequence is TGTGCCAGCTCACCATTGCCTGGACTAGCGAGAAGCACAGATACGCAGTATTTT.